This T cell receptor beta chain was captured in a study of T cells expressing NK-cell markers. In the study overall: With respect to HCMV, most of the eight sequenced donors were seropositive, and one was seronegative.

One entry per CDR3 protein, without DNA, is what TCRdb gives after re-calling the 5' RACE reads. Its table lists about 30,000 distinct CDR3 sequences. Points on this clonotype: Its antigen is undetermined.

The study, taken as a whole, reports: What remained unclear was the HCMV specificity of expanded NKG2C+ T cell clones. The study found dominant NKG2C+ clonotypes at about 1.0-7.5% of CD8+ T cells in six donors. The CD3+CD56-NKG2C+ fraction was also led by these clonotypes in a handful of donors.

Germline CDR1 LNHDA, CDR2 SQIVND (reference sequence). The CDR3 spans 13 residues. The chain has TRBV19 and TRBJ2-1. The sequenced sample was blood T cells: a sorted CD56 or NKG2C T cell subset, CD4+ or CD8+ T cells, or bulk PBMC T cells (not recorded which). The clonotype comes from a woman between 18 and 70 years old in good health. The CDR3 reads CASSISETNEQFF.